The 27 T cell receptor beta chains presented below share a single source sample, sequenced in a study of blood T cell repertoires in COVID-19. Repertoires were generated with immunoSEQ multiplex PCR, while TCRdb's copy carries only in-frame clones and drops some. The data hold under 150,000 clones, with more than 75% observed a single time. Sequencing was done on a sample of peripheral blood. These receptors were obtained from a man in his fifties with active COVID-19.

V usage is TRBV5-4 and J usage is TRBJ2-7, with 10 bases lining up with TRBD2. This CDR3 region has 15 residues. From germline, CDR1 is SGHNT and CDR2 YYREEE (reference sequence). V shed 4 bases and J 0 bases; nucleotides not matched to a gene: 4. Here the CDR3 reads CASSPASGGSYEQYF. DNA for the CDR3: TGTGCCAGCAGCCCCGCTAGCGGGGGCTCCTACGAGCAGTACTTC.

This clone was seen a few times. The CDR3 protein is CASSQEHGGSYNEQFF. CDR3 sequence (DNA): TGTGCCAGCAGCCAAGAGCACGGGGGCTCCTACAATGAGCAGTTCTTC. This rearrangement joins TRBV4-2 to TRBJ2-1; a possible D gene is TRBD2 (6 bases). The CDR3 covers 16 residues. The ends were cut back, 0 bases at V and 0 bases at J, with 9 bases in the middle. Germline V gives CDR1 LGHNA, CDR2 YNFKEQ.

The chain recombines TRBV2 with TRBJ1-2; possible D gene TRBD1, 6 bases. The CDR3 extends over 15 amino acids. V was pared by 5 bases and J by 0 bases, with 13 bases between. Germline V CDR1 and CDR2: SNHLY, FYNNEI. CDR3 sequence reads: CASSLGQPPNYGYTF. In nucleotides, the CDR3 is TGTGCCAGCAGTCTTGGACAGCCTCCTAACTATGGCTACACCTTC.

The V and J genes are TRBV5-1 and TRBJ2-3; 7 bases agree with TRBD2. In germline, CDR1 is SGHRS, CDR2 YFSETQ. The CDR3 has 14 amino acids. The trim removed 3 bases at V and 6 bases at J, leaving 7 bases unmatched. CDR3 sequence reads: CASSWGGAEDTQYF. CDR3 in DNA: TGCGCCAGCAGCTGGGGAGGGGCAGAGGATACGCAGTATTTT.

The J gene is TRBJ2-7, the V gene TRBV27; 7 nucleotides align to TRBD1. The trim removed 1 base at V and 5 bases at J, leaving 8 bases unmatched. The CDR3 runs 15 residues. Germline V lookup: CDR1 MNHEY, CDR2 SMNVEV (reference sequence). The CDR3 sequence: CASSLLEGAKDEQYF. The CDR3 coding sequence is TGTGCCAGCAGTTTATTAGAGGGGGCTAAGGACGAGCAGTACTTC.

This clone was counted once. This rearrangement joins TRBV7-2 to TRBJ1-6; 11 bases agree with TRBD1. Per germline, CDR1 SGHTA and CDR2 FQGNSA. The CDR3 covers 16 residues. V lost 1 base, J lost 12 bases, and 8 bases stayed unmatched. For the CDR3, the DNA is TGTGCCAGCAGCTTAGGCTTGGACAGGGGGCGGGAACCCCTCCACTTT. Residues: CASSLGLDRGREPLHF.

J is TRBJ2-7 and V is TRBV18; possible D gene TRBD2, 5 bases. V lost 4 bases and J lost 5, with 6 bases in between. This CDR3 comprises 11 residues. Germline V CDR1 and CDR2: KGHSH, LQKENI. CDR3 sequence: CASSRTDEQYF. CDR3 in DNA: TGTGCCAGCTCACGGACTGACGAGCAGTACTTC.

The rearrangement joins TRBV4-1 to TRBJ1-2; 11 bases align to TRBD1. Germline CDR1 MGHRA, CDR2 YSYEKL. This CDR3 contains 16 residues. V dropped 2 bases and J dropped 6; count of bases not matched to a gene: 8. This CDR3 is CASSQSGTGGRDGYTF. In DNA, the CDR3 is TGCGCCAGCAGCCAAAGCGGGACAGGGGGGCGGGATGGCTACACCTTC.

This clone was recorded only once. The genes are TRBV4-1 and TRBJ1-4; D is uncertain. Germline CDR1 MGHRA, CDR2 YSYEKL. The CDR3 extends over 15 amino acids. V was shortened by 0 bases and J by 5 bases, with 10 bases between the two germline ends. CDR3 DNA: TGCGCCAGCAGCCAAGATCAGCGGAGAAATGAAAAACTGTTTTTT. This sequence encodes CASSQDQRRNEKLFF.

The genes are TRBV3-1 (or the pseudogene TRBV3-2) and TRBJ1-6; D unresolved. The germline CDR1 and CDR2 sequences are LGHDT and YNNKEL (reference sequence). This CDR3 comprises 13 residues. The V end lost 0 bases, the J end lost 8 bases, and 5 bases lay between the germline ends. Here the CDR3 DNA reads TGTGCCAGCAGCCAAGATCTCGATTCACCCCTCCACTTT. Residues: CASSQDLDSPLHF.

V is TRBV9 and J is TRBJ2-7; the D gene is possibly TRBD2 (6 bases). There are 14 residues in the CDR3. Germline assignment: CDR1 SGDLS and CDR2 YYNGEE. V was trimmed by 0 bases and J by 6 bases, leaving 13 bases between them. Here the CDR3 DNA reads TGTGCCAGCAGCGTAGGCGCTAGCGCCTCCGAGCAGTACTTC. Encoded protein: CASSVGASASEQYF. Variable domain in full (rest from reference TRBV9 and TRBJ2-7): DSGVTQTPKHLITATGQRVTLRCSPRSGDLSVYWYQQSLDQGLQFLIQYYNGEERAKGNILERFSAQQFPDLHSELNLSSLELGDSALYFCASSVGASASEQYFGPGTRLTVT.

The rearrangement uses TRBV29-1 and TRBJ1-5; D remains unclear. V lost 1 base, J lost 6 bases, and 13 bases lay in between. Germline CDR1 reads SQVTM; CDR2 reads ANQGSEA. The CDR3 is 14 residues long. The chain's CDR3 is CSVEGDRPGQPQHF. For the CDR3, the DNA is TGCAGCGTTGAAGGAGATAGGCCGGGTCAGCCCCAGCATTTT.

This clone was recorded once. This chain uses TRBV7-2 with TRBJ2-1; 9 bases agree with TRBD2. CDR3 length equals 17 residues. Germline V gene lookup returns CDR1 SGHTA and CDR2 FQGNSA. Trimming removed 5 bases from V and 9 bases from J; junction bases left unmatched: 17. This CDR3 reads CASSPRGGAAGGPEQFF. The DNA of the CDR3 is TGTGCCAGCAGCCCCAGGGGAGGCGCAGCGGGGGGCCCTGAGCAGTTCTTC.

The chain combines TRBV18 with TRBJ2-1; 9 bases agree with TRBD1. The CDR3 length is 15 residues. CDR1 is KGHSH and CDR2 is LQKENI in the germline V gene. V was clipped by 5 bases and J by 2 bases; unmatched bases: 4. This chain's CDR3 is CASSLQGAAYNEQFF. In nucleotides, the CDR3 is TGTGCCAGCTCATTACAGGGGGCAGCCTACAATGAGCAGTTCTTC.

The chain recombines TRBV19 with TRBJ2-6, with 8 bases fitting TRBD1. V dropped 3 bases and J dropped 2; count of bases not matched to a gene: 9. The CDR3 totals 18 residues. From germline, CDR1 is LNHDA and CDR2 SQIVND (reference sequence). The CDR3: CASSIGYRGTTGANVLTF. The CDR3 DNA is TGTGCCAGTAGTATCGGGTACAGGGGGACAACTGGGGCCAACGTCCTGACTTTC.

This sequence joins TRBV19 and TRBJ1-6, with 11 positions matching TRBD1. Germline CDR1 and CDR2: LNHDA and SQIVND (reference sequence). Trimming removed 4 bases from V and 9 bases from J; junction bases left unmatched: 14. This CDR3 comprises 18 residues. The chain's CDR3 is CASSNSPGQGAIISPLHF. The CDR3 DNA is TGTGCCAGTAGTAACTCTCCCGGACAGGGGGCGATAATTTCACCCCTCCACTTT.

V and J are TRBV2 and TRBJ2-2, with 13 bases identical to TRBD2. The CDR3 runs 15 residues. From germline, CDR1 is SNHLY and CDR2 FYNNEI. Losses at the gene ends were 5 bases for V and 7 bases for J; bases not matched to a gene: 4. CDR3 residues: CASSPTSGGIGELFF. For the CDR3, the DNA is TGTGCCAGCAGTCCGACTAGCGGGGGGATCGGGGAGCTGTTTTTT.

V gene TRBV7-2 combines with J gene TRBJ1-1; D is ambiguous. This CDR3 region has 15 residues. The V and J ends lost 1 base and 5 bases respectively, with 14 bases between them. Germline CDR1 and CDR2: SGHTA and FQGNSA. CDR3 residues: CASSLVPQGGTEAFF. CDR3 nucleotide sequence: TGTGCCAGCAGCTTAGTTCCCCAAGGAGGGACTGAAGCTTTCTTT.

The J gene is TRBJ1-2, the V gene TRBV12-5; perhaps TRBD1 as D (5 bases). This CDR3 is built from 12 residues. V lost 6 bases and J 8 bases, leaving 13 bases between the germline ends. Looked up from germline, CDR1 is LGHNT and CDR2 is FRNRAP. The CDR3 loop reads CASGQGAGGYTF. The CDR3 DNA reads as TGTGCTAGTGGACAAGGGGCCGGAGGCTACACCTTC. Full variable domain (rest looked up from reference TRBV12-5 and TRBJ1-2): DARVTQTPRHKVTEMGQEVTMRCQPILGHNTVFWYRQTMMQGLELLAYFRNRAPLDDSGMPKDRFSAEMPDATLATLKIQPSEPRDSAVYFCASGQGAGGYTFGSGTRLTVV.

V is TRBV27 and J is TRBJ1-3, with D possibly matching TRBD1 (6 bases). Trimming left V 5 bases short and J 4 bases short, with 15 bases between. CDR1 is MNHEY, CDR2 SMNVEV, per germline (reference sequence). This CDR3 region has 15 residues. The CDR3 DNA is TGTGCCAGCAGTCTACAGGGCTCGTCCGGAAACACCATATATTTT. The encoded protein is CASSLQGSSGNTIYF.

This sequence joins TRBV14 and TRBJ2-1, with TRBD1 matching over 8 bases. Per germline, CDR1 SGHDN and CDR2 FVKESK. Germline trimming cut 0 bases from V and 8 bases from J; bases unmatched to any gene: 12. CDR3 length: 17 amino acids. CDR3 protein: CASSQDRGTGGIDEQFF. DNA for the CDR3: TGTGCCAGCAGCCAAGATAGGGGTACAGGGGGAATAGATGAGCAGTTCTTC.

This clone was observed once. V and J are TRBV5-5 and TRBJ1-1, with 8 bases fitting TRBD1. This CDR3 is built from 15 residues. CDR1 is SGHKS and CDR2 is YYEKEE in the germline V gene (reference sequence). J lost 4 bases, V lost 0 bases, and 5 bases had no gene match. The CDR3 region is CASSLVGQGGTEAFF. CDR3 nucleotides: TGTGCCAGCAGCTTGGTAGGACAGGGAGGCACTGAAGCTTTCTTT.

The gene calls are TRBV10-3 and TRBJ2-4; 8 bases map to TRBD2. The CDR3 spans 15 residues. CDR1 ENHRY and CDR2 SYGVKD come from the germline V gene. J lost 9 bases, V lost 3 bases, and 10 bases had no gene match. Here the CDR3 DNA reads TGTGCCATCAGTGACGGTCGGGGGGGCCAAGGCATTCAGTACTTC. This codes for CAISDGRGGQGIQYF.

The chain links TRBV6-6 to TRBJ2-2, with a weak D call TRBD2 (5 bases). The CDR3 totals 16 residues. V lost 6 bases and J 2 bases, leaving 16 bases between the germline ends. The germline V gene encodes CDR1 MNHNY and CDR2 SVGAGI (reference sequence). The CDR3 region has the DNA TGTGCCAGCAGCCTCCGGGGAAAACTAAACACCGGGGAGCTGTTTTTT. Translating it yields CASSLRGKLNTGELFF.

J is TRBJ1-4 and V is TRBV25-1; tentatively, D is TRBD1 (5 bases). CDR3 length: 15 amino acids. V was clipped by 3 bases and J by 7 bases, with 15 bases between them. In germline, CDR1 is MGHDK, CDR2 SYGVNS. CDR3: CASSDPRGAGEKLFF. The CDR3 DNA sequence: TGTGCCAGCAGTGATCCAAGGGGCGCAGGTGAAAAACTGTTTTTT.

The chain has TRBV18 and TRBJ1-3; D is unclear. The CDR3 runs 14 residues. Looked up from germline, CDR1 is KGHSH and CDR2 is LQKENI. V lost 6 bases and J lost 0, with 9 bases in between. The CDR3 nucleotides read TGTGCCAGCTCCCGAGACAACTCTGGAAACACCATATATTTT. Encoded protein: CASSRDNSGNTIYF. Filled out from reference TRBV18 and TRBJ1-3, the complete variable domain reads NAGVMQNPRHLVRRRGQEARLRCSPMKGHSHVYWYRQLPEEGLKFMVYLQKENIIDESGMPKERFSAEFPKEGPSILRIQQVVRGDSAAYFCASSRDNSGNTIYFGEGSWLTVV.

The chain recombines TRBV30 with TRBJ1-1, with D perhaps matching TRBD1 (6 bases). Germline CDR1 reads GTSNPN; CDR2 reads SVGIG (reference sequence). CDR3 length equals 12 residues. V was trimmed by 7 bases and J by 10 bases, leaving 19 bases between them. The chain's CDR3 is CAFTQGGLRAFF. For the CDR3, the DNA is TGTGCCTTCACACAGGGTGGATTACGAGCTTTCTTT.